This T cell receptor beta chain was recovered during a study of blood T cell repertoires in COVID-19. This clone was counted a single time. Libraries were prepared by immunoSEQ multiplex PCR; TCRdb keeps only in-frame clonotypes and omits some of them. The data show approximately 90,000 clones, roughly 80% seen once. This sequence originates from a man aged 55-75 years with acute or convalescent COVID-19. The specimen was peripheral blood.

The CDR3 coding sequence is TGTGCCAGCAGCTTTGTTGCTAGCGGAGCCCCTGGAGAGCAGTACTTC. Translating gives CASSFVASGAPGEQYF. The V and J genes are TRBV11-2 and TRBJ2-7; TRBD2 matches at 7 bases. Germline V lookup: CDR1 SGHAT, CDR2 FQNNGV. The length of the CDR3 is 16 residues. V dropped 3 bases and J dropped 7; count of bases not matched to a gene: 15.